These T cell receptor beta chains were read from a single sample in a study of T cell changes during pregnancy in multiple sclerosis. Produced via immunoSEQ multiplex PCR; TCRdb's table is partial and in-frame only. The sample lists about 110,000 clones; about 90% were seen once. The material was peripheral blood, obtained before pregnancy. The receptors stem from a female donor with multiple sclerosis, enrolled in a pregnancy study. Both conserved end residues are part of each CDR3. The D gene is left open where the match is weak. Clone sizes are given selectively: once, few, many, or a class where the clone is expanded.

j_call: TRBJ1-1
d_call: NA
clone_size: NA
v_call: TRBV7-3
cdr3_aa: CASSPARGGGVDTEAFF
cdr3_nt: TGTGCCAGCAGCCCCGCCCGAGGGGGGGGAGTAGACACTGAAGCTTTCTTT

j_call: TRBJ2-3
d_call: NA
clone_size: NA
v_call: TRBV7-3
cdr3_aa: CASSSTVQGTQYF
cdr3_nt: TGTGCCAGCAGCTCAACTGTACAGGGTACGCAGTATTTT

j_call: TRBJ2-2
d_call: TRBD1
clone_size: NA
v_call: TRBV10-3
cdr3_aa: CAVRTGAMNTGELFF
cdr3_nt: TGTGCCGTACGGACAGGGGCGATGAACACCGGGGAGCTGTTTTTT

j_call: TRBJ2-5
d_call: TRBD2
clone_size: NA
v_call: TRBV5-6
cdr3_aa: CASRTSGGSSLKETQYF
cdr3_nt: TGTGCCAGCCGGACTAGCGGGGGGTCCAGCCTCAAAGAGACCCAGTACTTC

j_call: TRBJ1-1
d_call: NA
clone_size: NA
v_call: TRBV27
cdr3_aa: CASTKLQGREAFF
cdr3_nt: TGTGCCAGCACCAAACTACAGGGACGTGAAGCTTTCTTT

j_call: TRBJ2-7
d_call: TRBD2
clone_size: NA
v_call: TRBV5-1
cdr3_aa: CASSPTSYYEQYF
cdr3_nt: TGCGCCAGCAGCCCGACTAGCTACTACGAGCAGTACTTC

j_call: TRBJ1-4
d_call: NA
clone_size: NA
v_call: TRBV2
cdr3_aa: CASRFRGALNEKLFF
cdr3_nt: TGTGCCAGCAGATTCCGTGGGGCCCTTAATGAAAAACTGTTTTTT

j_call: TRBJ1-1
d_call: NA
clone_size: NA
v_call: TRBV30
cdr3_aa: CAWSVQNRNTEAFF
cdr3_nt: TGTGCCTGGAGTGTACAGAATAGAAACACTGAAGCTTTCTTT

j_call: TRBJ2-3
d_call: TRBD2
clone_size: NA
v_call: TRBV7-9
cdr3_aa: CASSLGGGIPDTQYF
cdr3_nt: TGTGCCAGCAGCTTAGGCGGGGGGATACCAGATACGCAGTATTTT

j_call: TRBJ2-2
d_call: TRBD2
clone_size: once
v_call: TRBV19
cdr3_aa: CASSKTSGANTGELFF
cdr3_nt: TGTGCCAGTAGTAAGACTAGCGGGGCCAACACCGGGGAGCTGTTTTTT

j_call: TRBJ1-2
d_call: NA
clone_size: NA
v_call: TRBV5-6
cdr3_aa: CASSPGYGYTF
cdr3_nt: TGTGCCAGCAGTCCAGGGTATGGCTACACCTTC

j_call: TRBJ2-5
d_call: TRBD2
clone_size: NA
v_call: TRBV6-1
cdr3_aa: CASTIGGGRETQYF
cdr3_nt: TGTGCCAGCACTATCGGGGGGGGCCGAGAGACCCAGTACTTC

j_call: TRBJ1-2
d_call: NA
clone_size: NA
v_call: TRBV29-1
cdr3_aa: CSVLPRRSPIDGYTF
cdr3_nt: TGCAGCGTTCTCCCACGGAGGAGTCCTATAGATGGCTACACCTTC

j_call: TRBJ1-5
d_call: NA
clone_size: NA
v_call: TRBV6-4
cdr3_aa: CASRLPGRARQPQHF
cdr3_nt: TGTGCCAGCAGGCTCCCGGGCAGGGCTCGGCAGCCCCAGCATTTT

j_call: TRBJ1-2
d_call: NA
clone_size: once
v_call: TRBV6-6
cdr3_aa: CASRGVSPGNYGYTF
cdr3_nt: TGTGCCAGCAGGGGTGTTTCCCCGGGGAACTATGGCTACACCTTC

j_call: TRBJ1-5
d_call: TRBD1
clone_size: NA
v_call: TRBV6-6
cdr3_aa: CASTRTGVNQPQHF
cdr3_nt: TGTGCCAGCACGCGGACAGGCGTCAATCAGCCCCAGCATTTT

j_call: TRBJ1-1
d_call: NA
clone_size: NA
v_call: TRBV5-1
cdr3_aa: CASKRELNTEAFF
cdr3_nt: TGCGCCAGCAAACGAGAGCTGAACACTGAAGCTTTCTTT

j_call: TRBJ2-7
d_call: NA
clone_size: NA
v_call: TRBV6-5
cdr3_aa: CASSLISHSYEQYF
cdr3_nt: TGTGCCAGCAGCCTTATAAGCCACTCCTACGAGCAGTACTTC

j_call: TRBJ1-2
d_call: TRBD1
clone_size: NA
v_call: TRBV30
cdr3_aa: CAWHRDRPYGYTF
cdr3_nt: TGTGCCTGGCATAGGGACAGGCCCTATGGCTACACCTTC

j_call: TRBJ2-3
d_call: TRBD1
clone_size: NA
v_call: TRBV6-5
cdr3_aa: CASSYWTGGEDTQYF
cdr3_nt: TGTGCCAGCAGTTACTGGACAGGGGGCGAAGATACGCAGTATTTT

j_call: TRBJ1-1
d_call: NA
clone_size: NA
v_call: TRBV11-2
cdr3_aa: CASSFTGMNTEAFF
cdr3_nt: TGTGCCAGCAGCTTTACGGGGATGAACACTGAAGCTTTCTTT

j_call: TRBJ2-2
d_call: NA
clone_size: NA
v_call: TRBV10-3
cdr3_aa: CAISESTGQNTGELFF
cdr3_nt: TGTGCCATCAGTGAGTCCACGGGACAGAACACCGGGGAGCTGTTTTTT

j_call: TRBJ2-4
d_call: TRBD1
clone_size: NA
v_call: TRBV14
cdr3_aa: CASSGLTGAAKNIQYF
cdr3_nt: TGTGCCAGCAGCGGATTGACAGGGGCAGCCAAAAACATTCAGTACTTC

j_call: TRBJ2-7
d_call: NA
clone_size: NA
v_call: TRBV28
cdr3_aa: CASQQQGKGYEQYF
cdr3_nt: TGTGCCAGTCAACAACAGGGAAAGGGATACGAGCAGTACTTC

j_call: TRBJ2-3
d_call: TRBD2
clone_size: NA
v_call: TRBV19
cdr3_aa: CASTRGGRSTDTQYF
cdr3_nt: TGTGCCAGTACCCGCGGGGGGAGGAGCACAGATACGCAGTATTTT

j_call: TRBJ1-2
d_call: NA
clone_size: NA
v_call: TRBV2
cdr3_aa: CASSDPHGANYGYTF
cdr3_nt: TGTGCCAGCAGTGATCCACACGGAGCTAACTATGGCTACACCTTC

j_call: TRBJ2-5
d_call: TRBD1
clone_size: NA
v_call: TRBV25-1
cdr3_aa: CASSRQGAVETQYF
cdr3_nt: TGTGCCAGCTCGAGACAGGGGGCCGTCGAGACCCAGTACTTC

j_call: TRBJ2-5
d_call: TRBD2
clone_size: NA
v_call: TRBV9
cdr3_aa: CASSVGLSGGGETQYF
cdr3_nt: TGTGCCAGCAGCGTAGGTCTTAGCGGGGGGGGAGAGACCCAGTACTTC

j_call: TRBJ1-2
d_call: NA
clone_size: NA
v_call: TRBV7-2
cdr3_aa: CASSLGQRYGYTF
cdr3_nt: TGTGCCAGCAGCCTAGGACAGCGCTATGGCTACACCTTC

j_call: TRBJ2-7
d_call: NA
clone_size: NA
v_call: TRBV19
cdr3_aa: CASSQEGRYEQYF
cdr3_nt: TGTGCCAGTAGTCAGGAGGGCCGGTACGAGCAGTACTTC

j_call: TRBJ1-6
d_call: TRBD1
clone_size: NA
v_call: TRBV9
cdr3_aa: CASSVDARDRGWNSPLHF
cdr3_nt: TGTGCCAGCAGCGTCGATGCGCGGGACAGGGGGTGGAATTCACCCCTCCACTTT

j_call: TRBJ1-1
d_call: TRBD1
clone_size: NA
v_call: TRBV7-9
cdr3_aa: CASSLEGAVNTEAFF
cdr3_nt: TGTGCCAGCAGCTTAGAGGGGGCGGTGAACACTGAAGCTTTCTTT

j_call: TRBJ1-3
d_call: NA
clone_size: NA
v_call: TRBV29-1
cdr3_aa: CSGRSSGNTIYF
cdr3_nt: TGCAGCGGGAGAAGCTCTGGAAACACCATATATTTT

j_call: TRBJ1-4
d_call: TRBD1
clone_size: NA
v_call: TRBV7-9
cdr3_aa: CASSPTRDRGIYEKLFF
cdr3_nt: TGTGCCAGCAGCCCTACTAGGGACAGGGGCATTTATGAAAAACTGTTTTTT

j_call: TRBJ2-5
d_call: TRBD2
clone_size: once
v_call: TRBV11-1
cdr3_aa: CASSFSGRGQTQYF
cdr3_nt: TGTGCCAGCAGCTTTAGCGGGAGGGGCCAGACCCAGTACTTC

j_call: TRBJ2-7
d_call: NA
clone_size: NA
v_call: TRBV5-1
cdr3_aa: CASSSSTKEQYF
cdr3_nt: TGCGCCAGCAGCTCAAGCACGAAGGAGCAGTACTTC

j_call: TRBJ2-2
d_call: NA
clone_size: once
v_call: TRBV13
cdr3_aa: CASSRGGSGVRPGELFF
cdr3_nt: TGTGCCAGCAGCCGAGGTGGGTCGGGAGTAAGGCCCGGGGAGCTGTTTTTT

j_call: TRBJ1-5
d_call: TRBD1
clone_size: NA
v_call: TRBV30
cdr3_aa: CAYGQGGFENQPQHF
cdr3_nt: TGTGCCTACGGACAGGGAGGTTTTGAGAATCAGCCCCAGCATTTT

j_call: TRBJ1-6
d_call: NA
clone_size: NA
v_call: TRBV18
cdr3_aa: CASSQDSYNSPLHF
cdr3_nt: TGTGCCAGCTCACAGGACAGCTATAATTCACCCCTCCACTTT

j_call: TRBJ2-7
d_call: TRBD1
clone_size: NA
v_call: TRBV5-1
cdr3_aa: CASSLITGGSYEQYF
cdr3_nt: TGCGCCAGCAGCTTGATTACAGGGGGCTCCTACGAGCAGTACTTC

j_call: TRBJ1-1
d_call: TRBD1
clone_size: NA
v_call: TRBV18
cdr3_aa: CASSPGTGANTEAFF
cdr3_nt: TGTGCCAGCTCACCGGGGACAGGGGCGAACACTGAAGCTTTCTTT

j_call: TRBJ2-3
d_call: TRBD2
clone_size: NA
v_call: TRBV29-1
cdr3_aa: CSVPTSGIFDTQYF
cdr3_nt: TGCAGCGTTCCTACTAGCGGGATTTTTGATACGCAGTATTTT

j_call: TRBJ1-2
d_call: TRBD1
clone_size: NA
v_call: TRBV19
cdr3_aa: CASARDRDGGYTF
cdr3_nt: TGTGCCAGTGCTCGGGACAGGGACGGCGGCTACACCTTC